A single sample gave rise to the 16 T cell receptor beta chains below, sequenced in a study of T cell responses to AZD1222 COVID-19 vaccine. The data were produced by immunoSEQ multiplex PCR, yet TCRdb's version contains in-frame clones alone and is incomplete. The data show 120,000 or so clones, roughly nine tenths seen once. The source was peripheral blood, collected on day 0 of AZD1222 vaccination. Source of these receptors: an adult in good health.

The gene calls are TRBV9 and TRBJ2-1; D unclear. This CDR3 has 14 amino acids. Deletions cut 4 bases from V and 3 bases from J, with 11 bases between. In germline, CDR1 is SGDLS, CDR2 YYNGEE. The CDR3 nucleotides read TGTGCCAGCAGCCCCTTCCTCGACTACAATGAGCAGTTCTTC. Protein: CASSPFLDYNEQFF.

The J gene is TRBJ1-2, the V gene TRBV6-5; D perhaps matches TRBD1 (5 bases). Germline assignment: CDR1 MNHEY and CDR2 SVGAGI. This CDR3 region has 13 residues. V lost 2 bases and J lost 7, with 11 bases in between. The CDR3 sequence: CASSYLQGAGYTF. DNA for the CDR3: TGTGCCAGCAGTTACCTCCAGGGTGCTGGCTACACCTTC.

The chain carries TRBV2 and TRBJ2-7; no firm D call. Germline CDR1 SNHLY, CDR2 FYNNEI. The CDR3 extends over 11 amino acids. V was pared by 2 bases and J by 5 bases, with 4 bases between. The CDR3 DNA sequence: TGTGCCAGCAGTGAAAGGAACGAGCAGTACTTC. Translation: CASSERNEQYF.

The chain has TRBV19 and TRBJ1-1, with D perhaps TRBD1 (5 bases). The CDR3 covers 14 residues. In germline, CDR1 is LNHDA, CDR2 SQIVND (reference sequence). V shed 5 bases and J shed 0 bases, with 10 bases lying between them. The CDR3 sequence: CASSPTALNTEAFF. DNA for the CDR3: TGTGCCAGTAGTCCGACAGCCTTGAACACTGAAGCTTTCTTT.

The CDR3 is CASRGGGGNEKLFF. The CDR3 nucleotides read TGTGCCAGCAGAGGAGGCGGAGGTAATGAAAAACTGTTTTTT. This rearrangement joins TRBV2 to TRBJ1-4; no clear D gene. CDR1 and CDR2 from the germline V gene are SNHLY and FYNNEI. This CDR3 spans 14 amino acids. Trimming stripped 6 bases from V and 4 bases from J, with 12 bases between.

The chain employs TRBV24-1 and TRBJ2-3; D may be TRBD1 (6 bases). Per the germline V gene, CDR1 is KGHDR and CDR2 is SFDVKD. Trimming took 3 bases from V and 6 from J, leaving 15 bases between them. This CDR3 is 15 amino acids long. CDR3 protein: CATSDQKQGGDTQYF. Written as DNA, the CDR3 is TGTGCCACCAGTGATCAAAAACAGGGCGGCGATACGCAGTATTTT.

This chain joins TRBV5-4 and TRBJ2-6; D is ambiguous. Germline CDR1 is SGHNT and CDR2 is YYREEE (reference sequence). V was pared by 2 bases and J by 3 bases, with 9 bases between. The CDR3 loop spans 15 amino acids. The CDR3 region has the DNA TGTGCCAGCAGCTTCCCCTCGGGTGGGGCCAACGTCCTGACTTTC. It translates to CASSFPSGGANVLTF.

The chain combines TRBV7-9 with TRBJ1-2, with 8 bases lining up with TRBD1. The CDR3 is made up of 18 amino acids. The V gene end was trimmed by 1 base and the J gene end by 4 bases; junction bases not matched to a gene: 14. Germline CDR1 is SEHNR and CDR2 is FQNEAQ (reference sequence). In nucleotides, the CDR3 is TGTGCCAGCAGCTTAGACGGGGTCGCAGGGGGCGCTGGCTATGGCTACACCTTC. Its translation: CASSLDGVAGGAGYGYTF.

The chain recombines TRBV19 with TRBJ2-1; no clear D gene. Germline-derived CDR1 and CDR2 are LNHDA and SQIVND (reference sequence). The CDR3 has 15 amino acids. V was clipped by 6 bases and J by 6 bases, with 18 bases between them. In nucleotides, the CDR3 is TGTGCCAGTAGCCCCTTACAAGGACGGCTCAATGAGCAGTTCTTC. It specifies CASSPLQGRLNEQFF.

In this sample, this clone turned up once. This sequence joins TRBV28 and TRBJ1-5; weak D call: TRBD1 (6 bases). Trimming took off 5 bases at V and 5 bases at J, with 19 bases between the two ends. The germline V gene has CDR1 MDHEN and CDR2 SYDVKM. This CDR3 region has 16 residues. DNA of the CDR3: TGTGCCAGCAGTAACGACAGGTTGTGGGGGGATCAGCCCCAGCATTTT. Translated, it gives CASSNDRLWGDQPQHF.

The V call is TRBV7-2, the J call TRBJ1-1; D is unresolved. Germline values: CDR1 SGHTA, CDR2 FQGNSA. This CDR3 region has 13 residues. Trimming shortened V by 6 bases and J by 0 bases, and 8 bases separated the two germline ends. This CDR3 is CASSRQLNTEAFF. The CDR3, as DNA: TGTGCCAGCAGTAGGCAGCTGAACACTGAAGCTTTCTTT.

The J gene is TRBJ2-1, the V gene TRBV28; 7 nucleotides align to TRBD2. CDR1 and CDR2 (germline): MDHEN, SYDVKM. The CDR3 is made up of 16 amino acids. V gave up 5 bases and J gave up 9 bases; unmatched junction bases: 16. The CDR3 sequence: CASSSWGEGRLSEQFF. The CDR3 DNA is TGTGCCAGCAGTAGTTGGGGGGAGGGCCGGTTGAGTGAGCAGTTCTTC. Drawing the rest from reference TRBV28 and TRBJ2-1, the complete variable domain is DVKVTQSSRYLVKRTGEKVFLECVQDMDHENMFWYRQDPGLGLRLIYFSYDVKMKEKGDIPEGYSVSREKKERFSLILESASTNQTSMYLCASSSWGEGRLSEQFFGPGTRLTVL.

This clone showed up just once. The CDR3 DNA sequence: TGTGCCAGCAGCGGGGGACGGACCCAAGAGACCCAGTACTTC. It encodes CASSGGRTQETQYF. This rearrangement joins TRBV9 to TRBJ2-5; D assignment may be TRBD1 or TRBD2 (5 bases each). This CDR3 has 14 residues. V gave up 3 bases and J gave up 1 base, with 10 bases separating them. Germline CDR1 reads SGDLS; CDR2 reads YYNGEE.

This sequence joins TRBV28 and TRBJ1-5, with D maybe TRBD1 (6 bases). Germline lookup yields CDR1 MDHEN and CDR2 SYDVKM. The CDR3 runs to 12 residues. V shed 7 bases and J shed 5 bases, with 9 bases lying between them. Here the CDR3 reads CASNTGYQPQHF. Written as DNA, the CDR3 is TGTGCCAGCAACACAGGGTATCAGCCCCAGCATTTT. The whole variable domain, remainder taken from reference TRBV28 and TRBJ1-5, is DVKVTQSSRYLVKRTGEKVFLECVQDMDHENMFWYRQDPGLGLRLIYFSYDVKMKEKGDIPEGYSVSREKKERFSLILESASTNQTSMYLCASNTGYQPQHFGDGTRLSIL.

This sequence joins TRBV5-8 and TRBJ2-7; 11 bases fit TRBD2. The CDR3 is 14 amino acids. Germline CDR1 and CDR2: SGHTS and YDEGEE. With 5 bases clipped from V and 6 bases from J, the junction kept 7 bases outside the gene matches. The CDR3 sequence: CASRLAGGPLEQYF. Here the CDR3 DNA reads TGTGCCAGCAGGTTAGCGGGAGGGCCTCTCGAGCAGTACTTC.

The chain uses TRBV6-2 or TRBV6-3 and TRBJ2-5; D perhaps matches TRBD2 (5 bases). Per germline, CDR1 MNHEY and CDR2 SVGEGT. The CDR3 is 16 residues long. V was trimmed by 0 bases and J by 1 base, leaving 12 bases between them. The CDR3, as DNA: TGTGCCAGCAGTTACTCGTCGCTCGGGGTCCAAGAGACCCAGTACTTC. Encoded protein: CASSYSSLGVQETQYF.